This T cell receptor beta chain is drawn from a study of blood T cells in healthy people across ages. The CDR3 is 14 amino acids. Germline V gene data show CDR1 as MDHEN and CDR2 as SYDVKM. The V gene lost 2 bases and the J gene lost 6 bases, with 10 bases spanning the gap. Primers used in a second PCR of roughly 6 to 11 cycles were a sample-barcoded 5' primer and a J-beta primer mix. TCRdb fed the 5' RACE reads into MiXCR, producing one record per CDR3 protein. The sample records about 900,000 distinct CDR3 sequences, around 48% being singletons. V usage is TRBV28 and J usage is TRBJ2-2; D is possibly TRBD1 (5 bases). The TCR comes from a man younger than 45 in good health. Sequencing used blood. CDR3 nucleotides: TGTGCCAGCAGTTTAACACAGGCGGCCGGGGAGCTGTTTTTT. Its translation: CASSLTQAAGELFF.